This entry is about one T cell receptor (beta chain). The CDR3 totals 14 residues. Germline CDR1 and CDR2: SNHLY and FYNNEI. The germline V and J ends were trimmed by 0 bases and 6 bases, with 11 bases remaining between them. The sample is drawn from a study of control samples from healthy donors and cancer patients. Produced via immunoSEQ multiplex PCR; TCRdb's table is partial and in-frame only. The table includes 170,000 or so clones, around nine tenths detected once. J is TRBJ2-5 and V is TRBV2; D uncertain. Sequenced input: blood. This clonotype originated in a man in his thirties or forties in good health. CDR3 coding DNA: TGTGCCAGCAGTGAAGCGCTTAACTGGAAGACCCAGTACTTC. Its translation is CASSEALNWKTQYF.